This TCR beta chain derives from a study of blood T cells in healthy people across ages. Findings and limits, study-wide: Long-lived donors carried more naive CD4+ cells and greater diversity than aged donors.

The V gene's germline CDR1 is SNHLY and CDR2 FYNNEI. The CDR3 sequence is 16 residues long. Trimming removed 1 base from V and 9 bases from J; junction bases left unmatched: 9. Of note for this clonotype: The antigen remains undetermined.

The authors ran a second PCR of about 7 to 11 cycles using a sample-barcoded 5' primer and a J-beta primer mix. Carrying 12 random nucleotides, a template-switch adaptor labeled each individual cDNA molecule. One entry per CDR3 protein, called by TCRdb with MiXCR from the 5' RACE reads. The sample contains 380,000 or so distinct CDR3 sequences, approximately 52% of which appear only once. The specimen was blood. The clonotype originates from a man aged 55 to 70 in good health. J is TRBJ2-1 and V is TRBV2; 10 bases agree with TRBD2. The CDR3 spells CASSEGILAGEGEQFF. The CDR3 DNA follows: TGTGCCAGCAGTGAAGGGATCCTAGCGGGAGAGGGTGAGCAGTTCTTC.